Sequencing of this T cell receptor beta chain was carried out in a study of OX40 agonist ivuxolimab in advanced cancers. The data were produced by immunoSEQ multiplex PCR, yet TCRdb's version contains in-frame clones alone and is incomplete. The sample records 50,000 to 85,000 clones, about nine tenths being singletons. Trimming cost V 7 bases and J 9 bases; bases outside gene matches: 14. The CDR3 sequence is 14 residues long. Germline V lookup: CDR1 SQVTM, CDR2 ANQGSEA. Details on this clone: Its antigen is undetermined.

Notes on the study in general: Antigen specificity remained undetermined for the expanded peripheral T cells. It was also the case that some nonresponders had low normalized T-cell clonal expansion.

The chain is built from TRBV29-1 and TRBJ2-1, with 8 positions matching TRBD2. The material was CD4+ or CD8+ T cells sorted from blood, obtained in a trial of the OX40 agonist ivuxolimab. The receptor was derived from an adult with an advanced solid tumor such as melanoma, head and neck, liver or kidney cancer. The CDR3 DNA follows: TGCAGCGGCCGTCGGGGGGGCCGGGTACCTGAGCAGTTCTTC. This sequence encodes CSGRRGGRVPEQFF.